Following are 32 T cell receptor beta chains from one sample sequenced in a study of blood T cell repertoires in COVID-19. TCRdb's table, derived via immunoSEQ multiplex PCR, lists solely in-frame clones and lacks some. The table lists 230,000 or so clones, 80% to 85% of them singletons. The sample consisted of peripheral blood. The receptors shown here come from a man aged 45 to 65 with active or convalescent COVID-19.

This clone appeared a single time. This sequence joins TRBV7-8 and TRBJ1-2, with 7 bases lining up with TRBD1. Germline loops: CDR1 SGHVS, CDR2 FQNEAQ. Trimming at V came to 5 bases and at J to 1 base, leaving 16 bases not matched to a gene. The CDR3 is 18 amino acids. CDR3 coding DNA: TGTGCCAGCAGCCAAGCCGTCCCGGGACAGAGGAATAACTATGGCTACACCTTC. Protein: CASSQAVPGQRNNYGYTF.

This chain joins TRBV9 and TRBJ2-7; TRBD1 aligns across 7 bases. The germline gives CDR1 SGDLS, CDR2 YYNGEE. Trimming cost V 4 bases and J 4 bases; bases outside gene matches: 5. This CDR3 spans 13 amino acids. CDR3 sequence reads: CASSSGGVYEQYF. DNA for the CDR3: TGTGCCAGCAGCTCAGGGGGAGTATACGAGCAGTACTTC.

J is TRBJ1-1 and V is TRBV5-1; 8 bases are shared with TRBD1. The germline V gene has CDR1 SGHRS and CDR2 YFSETQ. V dropped 3 bases and J dropped 1; count of bases not matched to a gene: 5. The CDR3 runs 15 residues. The CDR3 loop is CASSWGGTGNTEAFF. The CDR3, as DNA: TGCGCCAGCAGCTGGGGAGGGACAGGGAACACTGAAGCTTTCTTT.

V is TRBV5-6 and J is TRBJ2-7, with 8 positions matching TRBD1. The CDR3 spans 15 residues. The germline V gene has CDR1 SGHDT and CDR2 YYEEEE. V shed 0 bases, J shed 7 bases, and the junction held 9 bases outside the gene matches. The chain's CDR3 is CASSLVRQGALEQYF. CDR3 DNA sequence: TGTGCCAGCAGCTTGGTCCGCCAGGGGGCATTGGAGCAGTACTTC.

The rearrangement links TRBV9 to TRBJ2-3, with TRBD2 matching 11 bases. V shed 2 bases, J shed 0 bases, and the junction held 8 bases outside the gene matches. The CDR3 has 18 amino acids. Germline CDR1 reads SGDLS; CDR2 reads YYNGEE. CDR3 nucleotide sequence: TGTGCCAGCAGCGTTGGACTAGCGGGCCCTTCTAGCACAGATACGCAGTATTTT. This encodes CASSVGLAGPSSTDTQYF.

This chain links TRBV3-1 (or the pseudogene TRBV3-2) with TRBJ2-1; TRBD2 might be the D (5 bases). The CDR3 length is 14 residues. Germline lookup yields CDR1 LGHDT and CDR2 YNNKEL (reference sequence). Trimming removed 0 bases from V and 9 bases from J, with 12 bases in between. The CDR3 here is CASSQDLAMSEQFF. The DNA for the CDR3 is TGTGCCAGCAGCCAAGACCTAGCAATGAGTGAGCAGTTCTTC.

This chain links TRBV6-5 with TRBJ2-3; no clear D. This CDR3 comprises 13 residues. Trimming took 6 bases from V and 4 from J, leaving 11 bases between them. Germline values: CDR1 MNHEY, CDR2 SVGAGI. The CDR3 DNA reads as TGTGCCAGCAGCCCCTTCCGTTCAGATACGCAGTATTTT. Translated: CASSPFRSDTQYF.

The J gene is TRBJ2-2, the V gene TRBV6-6; the match to TRBD1 covers 8 bases. V trimming: 5 bases; J trimming: 4 bases; junction bases outside the gene matches: 12. CDR3 length: 17 amino acids. The germline V gene encodes CDR1 MNHNY and CDR2 SVGAGI (reference sequence). The chain's CDR3 is CASSQDRVGASTGELFF. In DNA, the CDR3 is TGTGCCAGCAGTCAGGACAGGGTGGGGGCAAGCACCGGGGAGCTGTTTTTT.

V gene TRBV14 combines with J gene TRBJ1-2; D call uncertain. The V end was cut by 2 bases, the J end by 1 base, with 8 bases between. The CDR3 covers 14 residues. Germline V CDR1 and CDR2: SGHDN, FVKESK. The DNA of the CDR3 is TGTGCCAGCAGCCAACGGGGAATTAACTATGGCTACACCTTC. Residues: CASSQRGINYGYTF. Filled out from reference TRBV14 and TRBJ1-2, the complete variable domain reads EAGVTQFPSHSVIEKGQTVTLRCDPISGHDNLYWYRRVMGKEIKFLLHFVKESKQDESGMPNNRFLAERTGGTYSTLKVQPAELEDSGVYFCASSQRGINYGYTFGSGTRLTVV.

The chain couples TRBV5-6 to TRBJ1-2, with no clear D. The CDR3 contains 11 residues. Germline lookup yields CDR1 SGHDT and CDR2 YYEEEE. Between the trimmed V and J ends, which lost 4 bases and 8 bases, there was a span of 9 bases. DNA of the CDR3: TGTGCCAGCAGCCGCCGGGAAGGCTACACCTTC. Its translation: CASSRREGYTF.

This chain uses TRBV5-5 with TRBJ2-1; weak D call: TRBD2 (7 bases). Germline V gene data show CDR1 as SGHKS and CDR2 as YYEKEE (reference sequence). There are 15 residues in the CDR3. The germline V and J ends were trimmed by 6 bases and 0 bases, with 13 bases remaining between them. CDR3 nucleotides: TGTGCCAGCACTGGGGGGGCGAGCTCCTACAATGAGCAGTTCTTC. This translates into CASTGGASSYNEQFF.

J is TRBJ1-1 and V is TRBV21-1; the table's D call of TRBD1 was not tested on the DNA. TRBV21-1 is reported as a pseudogene. The CDR3 extends over 19 amino acids. The DNA of the CDR3 is TGTGCCAGCAGCAAAGACAATCCCTATATACAGAGCCCGAACACTGAAGCTTTCTTT. It codes for CASSKDNPYIQSPNTEAFF.

The chain couples TRBV2 to TRBJ1-5; possibly TRBD1 for D (6 bases). The CDR3 extends over 14 amino acids. V was cut by 7 bases and J by 3 bases, with 13 bases left in between. Germline values: CDR1 SNHLY, CDR2 FYNNEI. For the CDR3, the DNA is TGTGCCAGCACCCAAGGGGGATCCAATCAGCCCCAGCATTTT. Its translation is CASTQGGSNQPQHF.

The V gene is TRBV30, the J gene TRBJ1-5, with 7 bases fitting TRBD1. This CDR3 is 16 amino acids long. Germline trimming cut 2 bases from V and 14 bases from J; bases unmatched to any gene: 21. In germline, CDR1 is GTSNPN, CDR2 SVGIG (reference sequence). DNA of the CDR3: TGTGCCTGGAGTAACACCCTGGGGAGTGAATATCAGGGGGAGCATTTT. It translates to CAWSNTLGSEYQGEHF.

The rearrangement links TRBV13 to TRBJ2-3; the match to TRBD2 covers 8 bases. Germline V lookup: CDR1 PRHDT, CDR2 FYEKMQ (reference sequence). V was clipped by 5 bases and J by 1 base; unmatched bases: 5. This CDR3 is 15 amino acids long. The CDR3 is CASSPRLARTDTQYF. CDR3 coding DNA: TGTGCCAGCAGCCCACGACTAGCGCGCACAGATACGCAGTATTTT.

J is TRBJ2-3 and V is TRBV28; the match to TRBD2 covers 9 bases. The V gene end was trimmed by 6 bases and the J gene end by 5 bases; junction bases not matched to a gene: 9. From germline, CDR1 is MDHEN and CDR2 SYDVKM. The CDR3 extends over 15 amino acids. The CDR3 loop reads CASRAPAGGRDTQYF. The CDR3 coding sequence is TGTGCCAGCAGGGCCCCAGCGGGGGGCCGAGATACGCAGTATTTT.

The rearrangement links TRBV24-1 to TRBJ1-2, with 10 bases identical to TRBD1. Germline lookup yields CDR1 KGHDR and CDR2 SFDVKD. This CDR3 has 16 residues. The junction had 8 bases not matched to a gene; V was cut back by 7 bases and J by 1 base. The CDR3 is CATSYSGQGFNYGYTF. The CDR3 DNA reads TGTGCCACCAGCTATTCGGGACAGGGGTTTAACTATGGCTACACCTTC.

V usage is TRBV11-2 and J usage is TRBJ1-1; TRBD1 agrees at 9 bases. Germline lookup yields CDR1 SGHAT and CDR2 FQNNGV. The V segment lost 6 bases and the J segment 4 bases; nucleotides outside the gene matches: 6. The CDR3 has 14 amino acids. The CDR3 here is CASSPQGALTEAFF. The CDR3 DNA reads TGTGCCAGCAGTCCACAGGGGGCGCTCACTGAAGCTTTCTTT.

This clone was counted between two and nine times. Here the CDR3 reads CAWTPLSGAGVYGYTF. CDR3 DNA: TGTGCCTGGACCCCCCTTTCTGGGGCAGGGGTCTATGGCTACACCTTC. This chain connects TRBV30 to TRBJ1-2; D is perhaps TRBD1 (6 bases). The germline V gene encodes CDR1 GTSNPN and CDR2 SVGIG (reference sequence). The V and J ends lost 4 bases and 4 bases respectively, with 22 bases between them. The CDR3 contains 16 residues. The full variable domain, rest sourced from reference TRBV30 and TRBJ1-2, is SQTIHQWPATLVQPVGSPLSLECTVEGTSNPNLYWYRQAAGRGLQLLFYSVGIGQISSEVPQNLSASRPQDRQFILSSKKLLLSDSGFYLCAWTPLSGAGVYGYTFGSGTRLTVV.

This chain connects TRBV15 to TRBJ2-5; D not certain. V was clipped by 2 bases and J by 3 bases, with 4 bases between them. The CDR3 totals 12 residues. Germline CDR1 reads LNHNV; CDR2 reads YYDKDF (reference sequence). The CDR3 region is CATSRQEETQYF. Written as DNA, the CDR3 is TGTGCCACCAGCAGACAGGAAGAGACCCAGTACTTC. Based on the CDR3 plus reference TRBV15 and TRBJ2-5, the full variable domain is DAMVIQNPRYQVTQFGKPVTLSCSQTLNHNVMYWYQQKSSQAPKLLFHYYDKDFNNEADTPDNFQSRRPNTSFCFLDIRSPGLGDTAMYLCATSRQEETQYFGPGTRLLVL.

Worth noting for this clone: The likely explanation is a read error, given a far larger clone one base away. The gene calls are TRBV11-1 and TRBJ2-3; no definite D call. The CDR3 covers 12 residues. V lost 5 bases to trimming and J lost 2 bases, with 5 bases between them. In germline, CDR1 is SGHAT, CDR2 FQDESV (reference sequence). The CDR3 is CASSPYTDTQYF. The DNA of the CDR3 is TGTGCCAGCAGCCCCTACACAGATACGCAGTATTTT.

This chain uses TRBV12-3 or TRBV12-4 with TRBJ1-1, with unresolved D. CDR3 length: 12 residues. Between the trimmed V and J ends, which lost 5 bases and 3 bases, there was a span of 7 bases. CDR3 nucleotides: TGTGCCAGCAGTCCTGCGGACACTGAAGCTTTCTTT. This encodes CASSPADTEAFF.

This clone was seen a handful of times. The rearrangement joins TRBV24-1 to TRBJ1-5; 8 bases align to TRBD1. Trimming at V came to 3 bases and at J to 5 bases, leaving 14 bases not matched to a gene. The CDR3 length is 18 residues. Germline CDR1 and CDR2: KGHDR and SFDVKD. CDR3 region: CATSDHLLDRVLYQPQHF. Written as DNA, the CDR3 is TGTGCCACCAGTGATCACCTACTGGACAGGGTCTTGTATCAGCCCCAGCATTTT.

The V gene is TRBV2, the J gene TRBJ2-5; D ambiguous. Trimming removed 9 bases from V and 1 base from J, with 12 bases in between. Germline V gene data show CDR1 as SNHLY and CDR2 as FYNNEI. The CDR3 sequence is 13 residues long. CDR3 loop: CASNQDFQETQYF. CDR3 DNA: TGTGCCAGTAACCAGGATTTCCAAGAGACCCAGTACTTC.

In this sample, this clone turned up once. This rearrangement joins TRBV27 to TRBJ1-5; D uncertain. There are 10 residues in the CDR3. The germline V gene encodes CDR1 MNHEY and CDR2 SMNVEV (reference sequence). This CDR3 reads CTAGNQPQHF. CDR3 sequence (DNA): TGTACCGCAGGCAATCAGCCCCAGCATTTT.

The chain joins TRBV5-1 to TRBJ2-7, with 9 bases that match TRBD1. The CDR3 is made up of 15 amino acids. Trimming took 4 bases from V and 2 from J; bases not matched to a gene: 7. The germline V gene has CDR1 SGHRS and CDR2 YFSETQ. As DNA, the CDR3 is TGCGCCAGCAGCCCCTTGGGACAGGGACCCTACGAGCAGTACTTC. It translates to CASSPLGQGPYEQYF.

The V and J genes are TRBV30 and TRBJ2-3; TRBD1 matches 7 bases. CDR3 length equals 14 residues. CDR1 is GTSNPN, CDR2 SVGIG, per germline (reference sequence). Trimming removed 0 bases from V and 7 bases from J; junction bases left unmatched: 7. CDR3 sequence reads: CAWSVQGGAYTQYF. DNA of the CDR3: TGTGCCTGGAGTGTACAAGGGGGCGCCTATACGCAGTATTTT.

This clone was counted only a few times. This rearrangement joins TRBV19 to TRBJ1-2; the match to TRBD1 covers 8 bases. Per the germline V gene, CDR1 is LNHDA and CDR2 is SQIVND (reference sequence). V was clipped by 6 bases and J by 6 bases; unmatched bases: 6. There are 13 residues in the CDR3. The CDR3 region has the DNA TGTGCCAGTAGGCGGACAGGGACAAATGGCTACACCTTC. It is translated as CASRRTGTNGYTF.

The chain is built from TRBV7-3 and TRBJ2-1; TRBD2 matches 10 bases. The CDR3 covers 13 residues. V gave up 2 bases and J gave up 8 bases; unmatched junction bases: 0. CDR1 and CDR2 (germline): SGHTA, FQGTGA. In DNA form, the CDR3 reads TGTGCCAGCAGCTTAGGACTAGCGGATGAGCAGTTCTTC. Its protein product is CASSLGLADEQFF.

CDR3 bases: TGTGCCAGCTCACCGATCGATCTTAGTGATAGCAATCAGCCCCAGCATTTT. Amino acids: CASSPIDLSDSNQPQHF. The rearrangement joins TRBV18 to TRBJ1-5, with D unclear. Germline loops: CDR1 KGHSH, CDR2 LQKENI. There are 17 residues in the CDR3. The ends were cut back, 3 bases at V and 0 bases at J, with 15 bases in the middle.

The chain carries TRBV3-1 (or the pseudogene TRBV3-2) and TRBJ2-2; 10 bases match TRBD2. This CDR3 has 18 amino acids. J was trimmed by 6 bases and V by 4 bases; bases with no gene match: 14. The germline CDR1 and CDR2 sequences are LGHDT and YNNKEL (reference sequence). The CDR3 DNA follows: TGTGCCAGCAGCCCCCCTGGGCAGCGGGGGGGCCCCCCCGGGGAGCTGTTTTTT. Protein sequence: CASSPPGQRGGPPGELFF.

The chain is built from TRBV29-1 and TRBJ1-2, with 7 bases fitting TRBD1. The length of the CDR3 is 13 residues. Looked up from germline, CDR1 is SQVTM and CDR2 is ANQGSEA. Trimming removed 7 bases from V and 4 bases from J; junction bases left unmatched: 9. The CDR3 DNA is TGCAGCGCCGAGAAGGGACAGACCTATGGCTACACCTTC. Encoded protein: CSAEKGQTYGYTF.